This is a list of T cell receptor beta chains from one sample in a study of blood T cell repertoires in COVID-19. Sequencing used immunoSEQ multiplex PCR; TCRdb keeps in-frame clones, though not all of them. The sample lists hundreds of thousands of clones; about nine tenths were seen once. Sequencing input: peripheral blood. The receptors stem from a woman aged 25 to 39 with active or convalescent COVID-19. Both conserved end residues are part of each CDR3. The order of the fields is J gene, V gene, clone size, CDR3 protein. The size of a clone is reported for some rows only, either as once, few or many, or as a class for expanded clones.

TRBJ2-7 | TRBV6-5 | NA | CACSLGATISYEQYF
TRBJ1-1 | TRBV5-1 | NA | CASSPWGDSNTEAFF
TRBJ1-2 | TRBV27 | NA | CASSHQKGGLYGYTF
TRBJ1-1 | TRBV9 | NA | CASRYREGQGDTEAFF
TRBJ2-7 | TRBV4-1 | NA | CASSQDRGRYEQYF
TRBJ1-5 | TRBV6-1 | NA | CASSESSGVSFQPQHF
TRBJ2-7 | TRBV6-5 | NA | CASSPRTSGSFEQYF
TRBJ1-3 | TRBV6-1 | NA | CASSEALLSWQGYSGNTIYF
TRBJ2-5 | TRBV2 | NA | CATSSGETQYF
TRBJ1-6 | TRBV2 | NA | CASRESSYNSPLHF
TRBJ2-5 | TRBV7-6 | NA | CASSFGGSAETQYF
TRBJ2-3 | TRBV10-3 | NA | CAISVRTGAAEDTQYF
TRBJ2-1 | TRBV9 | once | CASSVGVGGPYNEQFF
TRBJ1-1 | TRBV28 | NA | CASSLYGGTEAFF
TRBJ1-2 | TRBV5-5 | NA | CASSSTGVYGYTF
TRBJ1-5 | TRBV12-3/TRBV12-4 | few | CASSFIRDQPQHF
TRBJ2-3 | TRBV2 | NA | CASRSLLAGGTDTQYF
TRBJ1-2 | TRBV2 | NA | CASIIGGTGYGYTF
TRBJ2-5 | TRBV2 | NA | CASRGGGVGETQYF
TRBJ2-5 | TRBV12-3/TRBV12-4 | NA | CASSWSLETQYF
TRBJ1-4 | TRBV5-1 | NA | CASSEGQANEKLFF
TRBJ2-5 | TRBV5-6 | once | CASSLVDSGGAVETQYF
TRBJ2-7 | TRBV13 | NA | CASSQDRGSYEQYF
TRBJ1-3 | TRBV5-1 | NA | CASSLGQGAPGNTIYF
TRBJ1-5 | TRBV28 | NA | CASKDRGFSDSNQPQHF
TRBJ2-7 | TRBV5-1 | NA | CASSLPGQGHEQYF
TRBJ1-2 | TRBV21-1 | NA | CASSSKSQGSNGYTF
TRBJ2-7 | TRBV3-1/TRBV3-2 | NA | CASSQGLAGVHEQYF
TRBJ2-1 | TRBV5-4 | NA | CASSSLLGPYNEQFF
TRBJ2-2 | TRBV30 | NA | CAWRGTKTGELFF
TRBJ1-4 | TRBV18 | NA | CASSREAPPEKLFF
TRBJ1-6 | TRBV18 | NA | CASSPEAGGNSPLHF
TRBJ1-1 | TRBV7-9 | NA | CASSQWDRGNTEAFF
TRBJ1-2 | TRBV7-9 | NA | CATDKTGFNGYTF
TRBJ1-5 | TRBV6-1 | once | CASSRENQPQHF
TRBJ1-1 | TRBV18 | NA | CASSPGGGASTEAFF
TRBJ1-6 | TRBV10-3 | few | CAISDSGGGLDLYSPLHF
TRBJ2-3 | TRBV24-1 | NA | CATSDTGTGSPDTQYF
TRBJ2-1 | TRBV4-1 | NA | CASRKDYPSSYNEQFF
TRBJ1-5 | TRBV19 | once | CASSSEGAKGNQPQHF
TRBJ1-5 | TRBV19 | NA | CASSIGARSNQPQHF
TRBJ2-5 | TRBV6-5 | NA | CAIGRATSAQETQYF
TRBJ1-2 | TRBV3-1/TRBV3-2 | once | CASSLSRETRSGYTF
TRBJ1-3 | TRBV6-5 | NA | CASSFDRKEGNTIYF
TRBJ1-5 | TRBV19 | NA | CASSIQGTSNQPQHF
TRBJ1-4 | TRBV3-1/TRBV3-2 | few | CASSHEGGSEKLFF
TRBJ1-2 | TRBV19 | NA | CASNDSGGLYGYTF
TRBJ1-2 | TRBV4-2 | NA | CASSQAEGVGYTF
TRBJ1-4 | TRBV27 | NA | CASSRRTEFNEKLFF
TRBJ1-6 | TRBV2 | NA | CATRTDRTNSPLHF
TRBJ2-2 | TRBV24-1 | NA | CATSDPLGTGGTGELFF
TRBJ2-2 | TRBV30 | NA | CAWSGLAGDGTGELFF
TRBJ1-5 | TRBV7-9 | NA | CASSLGQNQPQHF
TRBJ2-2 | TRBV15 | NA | CATNRGAGTGELFF
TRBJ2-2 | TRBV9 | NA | CASSAERVTGELFF
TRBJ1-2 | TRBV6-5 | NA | CASSYSPGTGYGYTF